These 15 T cell receptor beta chains were all obtained from the same sample, sequenced in a study of shared clonotypes between healthy human individuals. Produced via immunoSEQ multiplex PCR; TCRdb's table is partial and in-frame only. The sample holds 750,000 to 1,000,000 clones, around 92% seen once. Only CD45RO-negative cells positively selected for CCR7 counted as naive CD8 cells, so terminally differentiated effector memory CD45RA+ cells were excluded. The sample taken for sequencing was naive CD8+ T cells sorted from blood. The source is a man younger than 45 in good health.

This clone was picked up a small number of times. The rearrangement links TRBV7-9 to TRBJ1-1; no definite D call. Germline V gene data show CDR1 as SEHNR and CDR2 as FQNEAQ (reference sequence). The CDR3 consists of 13 residues. The V and J ends lost 3 bases and 5 bases respectively, with 10 bases between them. The CDR3 spells CASSFGFVTEAFF. The CDR3 bases are TGTGCCAGCAGCTTCGGATTCGTAACTGAAGCTTTCTTT.

The J gene is TRBJ2-2, the V gene TRBV10-3, with 7 nucleotides matching TRBD1. Per the germline V gene, CDR1 is ENHRY and CDR2 is SYGVKD. The junction had 2 bases not matched to a gene; V was cut back by 4 bases and J by 6 bases. The CDR3 sequence is 13 residues long. The CDR3 nucleotides are TGTGCCATCAGTGGAGGGGGCGCCGGGGAGCTGTTTTTT. Its translation: CAISGGGAGELFF.

This chain uses TRBV27 with TRBJ2-3; 7 nucleotides align to TRBD2. The CDR3 has 17 residues. V shed 6 bases, J shed 5 bases, and the junction held 17 bases outside the gene matches. CDR1 MNHEY and CDR2 SMNVEV come from the germline V gene (reference sequence). The CDR3 region has the DNA TGTGCCAGCAGCCTCTACTGGGGGGGTGGGTATGTAGATACGCAGTATTTT. Protein sequence: CASSLYWGGGYVDTQYF.

V gene TRBV27 combines with J gene TRBJ2-3; no clear D. The germline V gene encodes CDR1 MNHEY and CDR2 SMNVEV (reference sequence). There are 14 residues in the CDR3. The V end lost 3 bases, the J end lost 3 bases, and 10 bases lay between the germline ends. CDR3 sequence: CASSFLGKTDTQYF. Written as DNA, the CDR3 is TGTGCCAGCAGTTTCCTTGGAAAGACAGATACGCAGTATTTT.

The chain links TRBV4-3 to TRBJ2-1; D is unclear. CDR3 length equals 17 residues. Deletions cut 0 bases from V and 4 bases from J, with 16 bases between. The germline V gene encodes CDR1 LGHNA and CDR2 YSLEER. The CDR3 nucleotides read TGCGCCAGCAGCCAAGACCCGGCAGAACAGCAGTACAATGAGCAGTTCTTC. The encoded protein is CASSQDPAEQQYNEQFF.

V is TRBV19 and J is TRBJ2-1; perhaps TRBD2 as D (5 bases). The CDR3 covers 12 residues. Germline values: CDR1 LNHDA, CDR2 SQIVND (reference sequence). V gave up 8 bases and J gave up 7 bases, with 12 bases separating them. CDR3 in amino acids: CASASGGNEQFF. The CDR3, as DNA: TGTGCCAGTGCCTCCGGCGGGAATGAGCAGTTCTTC.

For the CDR3, the DNA is TGTGCCACCAGCAGCCCCGGGACTAGCAGGTACAATGAGCAGTTCTTC. Translated: CATSSPGTSRYNEQFF. The gene calls are TRBV15 and TRBJ2-1, with TRBD2 matching over 9 bases. CDR3 size: 16 residues. V trimming: 3 bases; J trimming: 4 bases; junction bases outside the gene matches: 7. The germline V gene has CDR1 LNHNV and CDR2 YYDKDF (reference sequence).

The J gene is TRBJ2-2, the V gene TRBV21-1; the table assigns TRBD2, which was not confirmed against the DNA. TRBV21-1 is tagged as a pseudogene. The CDR3 runs to 15 residues. CDR3 amino acids: CASSHAGANTGELFF. CDR3 nucleotide sequence: TGTGCCAGCAGCCACGCGGGGGCGAACACCGGGGAGCTGTTTTTT.

This chain joins TRBV28 and TRBJ2-1, with TRBD2 matching over 15 bases. The ends lost 5 bases at V and 3 bases at J; junction bases unmatched: 5. The germline V gene has CDR1 MDHEN and CDR2 SYDVKM. The CDR3 runs 17 residues. The CDR3 nucleotides read TGTGCCAGCAGTCAACGGACTAGCGGGAGGGTCTACAATGAGCAGTTCTTC. The encoded protein is CASSQRTSGRVYNEQFF.

The chain carries TRBV27 and TRBJ2-1; no clear D gene. Trimming shortened V by 5 bases and J by 8 bases, and 13 bases separated the two germline ends. The CDR3 has 13 amino acids. Germline-derived CDR1 and CDR2 are MNHEY and SMNVEV (reference sequence). The CDR3 loop is CASSHKGRDEQFF. For the CDR3, the DNA is TGTGCCAGCAGTCACAAAGGTAGGGATGAGCAGTTCTTC.

CDR3 sequence reads: CARYRGDSNQPQHF. Here the CDR3 DNA reads TGTGCCAGGTACAGGGGGGATAGCAATCAGCCCCAGCATTTT. The chain employs TRBV14 and TRBJ1-5; 8 bases match TRBD1. The CDR3 sequence is 14 residues long. Per germline, CDR1 SGHDN and CDR2 FVKESK. J was trimmed by 0 bases and V by 9 bases; bases with no gene match: 4.

This clone was observed a few times. This rearrangement joins TRBV27 to TRBJ1-5; TRBD1 is a possible D gene (5 bases). The ends were cut back, 0 bases at V and 2 bases at J, with 8 bases in the middle. The CDR3 totals 15 residues. Looked up from germline, CDR1 is MNHEY and CDR2 is SMNVEV (reference sequence). CDR3 coding DNA: TGTGCCAGCAGTTTATCAGGGGTTGGCAATCAGCCCCAGCATTTT. It is translated as CASSLSGVGNQPQHF.

V is TRBV18 and J is TRBJ2-2; the D gene is possibly TRBD1 (7 bases). Germline V gene lookup returns CDR1 KGHSH and CDR2 LQKENI. CDR3 length: 18 residues. V was shortened by 1 base and J by 4 bases, with 19 bases between the two germline ends. The CDR3 nucleotides read TGTGCCAGCTCACCACTAGGACAGGAGGGGACGAGCACCGGGGAGCTGTTTTTT. Its translation: CASSPLGQEGTSTGELFF.

The chain combines TRBV6-5 with TRBJ2-7; 8 positions match TRBD1. Germline CDR1 reads MNHEY; CDR2 reads SVGAGI. The CDR3 length is 15 residues. After removal of 7 bases from V and 3 bases from J, the junction contained 11 bases not matched to a gene. CDR3 residues: CASTPFGTGGYEQYF. The CDR3 coding sequence is TGTGCCAGCACTCCCTTCGGGACAGGAGGCTACGAGCAGTACTTC.

The rearrangement uses TRBV14 and TRBJ2-7; D possibly uses TRBD1 or TRBD2 (6 bases each). The CDR3 has 14 amino acids. Trimming cost V 4 bases and J 2 bases, with 12 bases left between them. CDR1 is SGHDN, CDR2 FVKESK, per germline. The CDR3 protein is CASSLGGETYEQYF. The CDR3 DNA sequence: TGTGCCAGCAGCCTCGGGGGCGAAACCTACGAGCAGTACTTC.